This T cell receptor beta chain stems from a study of blood T cell repertoires in COVID-19. Study-wide background: The samples span acute and convalescent COVID-19 from the United States, Italy and Spain. PBMCs, B-cell-depleted T cells, or T cells were the source of the cDNA or gDNA that made up the material.

Original processing notes: Counts of nucleated cells, estimated from reference gene primer amplification, were obtained. The protocol was immunoSEQ multiplex PCR, while the TCRdb copy is restricted to in-frame clones and leaves out a portion. V, J and clone size reflect that table, while D and trimming were determined from the DNA. The sample contains about 120,000 clones, over 65% of which appear only once. Germline CDR1 is LNHDA and CDR2 is SQIVND (reference sequence). This CDR3 spans 16 amino acids. J lost 3 bases, V lost 3 bases, and 10 bases had no gene match. The chain carries TRBV19 and TRBJ1-1, with 7 bases lining up with TRBD1. Sequencing was carried out using peripheral blood. The sequence came from a man aged 30-40 years with acute or convalescent COVID-19. The CDR3 bases are TGTGCCAGTAGTATCGTTCGCCTAGACAGGGACACTGAAGCTTTCTTT. Residues: CASSIVRLDRDTEAFF. Drawing the rest from reference TRBV19 and TRBJ1-1, the complete variable domain is DGGITQSPKYLFRKEGQNVTLSCEQNLNHDAMYWYRQDPGQGLRLIYYSQIVNDFQKGDIAEGYSVSREKKESFPLTVTSAQKNPTAFYLCASSIVRLDRDTEAFFGQGTRLTVV.